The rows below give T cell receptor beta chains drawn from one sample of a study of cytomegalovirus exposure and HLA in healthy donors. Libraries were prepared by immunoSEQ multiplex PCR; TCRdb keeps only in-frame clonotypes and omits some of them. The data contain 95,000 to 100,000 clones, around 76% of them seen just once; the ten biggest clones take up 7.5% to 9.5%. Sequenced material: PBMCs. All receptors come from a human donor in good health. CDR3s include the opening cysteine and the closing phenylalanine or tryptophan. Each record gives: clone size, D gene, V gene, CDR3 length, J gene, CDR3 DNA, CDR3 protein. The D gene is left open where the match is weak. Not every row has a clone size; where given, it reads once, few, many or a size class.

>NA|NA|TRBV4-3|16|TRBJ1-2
TGCGCCAGCAGCCAAGATTCTCGGGGGGCTGGCTATGGCTACACCTTC
CASSQDSRGAGYGYTF
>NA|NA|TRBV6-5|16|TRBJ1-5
TGTGCCAGCAGTTACTCGGCGTCAGGGGTGGGTCAGCCCCAGCATTTT
CASSYSASGVGQPQHF
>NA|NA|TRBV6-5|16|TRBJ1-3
NA
CASSSSGQGLGNTIYF
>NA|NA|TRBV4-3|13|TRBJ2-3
TGCGCCAGCAGCCAAGAGGGCCTGGATACGCAGTATTTT
CASSQEGLDTQYF
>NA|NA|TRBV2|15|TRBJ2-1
TGTGCCAGCAGTGACGGCGGGGGCCTCACCTATGAGCAGTTCTTC
CASSDGGGLTYEQFF
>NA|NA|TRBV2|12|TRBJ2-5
TGTGCCAGCAGCCCCCACAGAGAGACCCAGTACTTC
CASSPHRETQYF
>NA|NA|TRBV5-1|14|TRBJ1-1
TGCGCCAGCAGCAACCCCAGGGAGAACACTGAAGCTTTCTTT
CASSNPRENTEAFF
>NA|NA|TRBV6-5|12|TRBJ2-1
TGTGCCAGCACCCGGACAGACAATGAGCAGTTCTTC
CASTRTDNEQFF
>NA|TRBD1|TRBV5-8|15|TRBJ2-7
TGTGCCAGCAGCTTGTTGGGACAGGGGTCCTACGAGCAGTACTTC
CASSLLGQGSYEQYF
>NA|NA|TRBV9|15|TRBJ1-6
TGTGCCAGCAGCCCCCACGGGAAACATAATTCACCCCTCCACTTT
CASSPHGKHNSPLHF
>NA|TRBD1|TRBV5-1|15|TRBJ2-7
TGCGCCAGCAGCGCCTCTTTGGACAGGGAGGCCGCGCAGTACTTC
CASSASLDREAAQYF
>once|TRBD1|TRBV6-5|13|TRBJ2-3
TGTGCCAGCAGTTACGGACAGGGGGGTGGGCAGTATTTT
CASSYGQGGGQYF
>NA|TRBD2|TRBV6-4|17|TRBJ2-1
TGTGCCAGCAGTGATAAAGCGGGAGGGCAACCGTACCATGAGCAGTTCTTC
CASSDKAGGQPYHEQFF
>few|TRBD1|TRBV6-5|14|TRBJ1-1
TGTGCCAGCAGGAACGGACAGGGGGGAACTGAAGCTTTCTTT
CASRNGQGGTEAFF